Listed here are 6 T cell receptor beta chains from one sample, sequenced in a study of T cell changes during pregnancy in multiple sclerosis. Only in-frame clones appear in the TCRdb table, and some are missing; sequencing was by immunoSEQ multiplex PCR. The sample yields about 51,000 clones, 85% to 95% seen once. Sample: peripheral blood, taken in the second trimester of pregnancy. These receptors were taken from a female donor with multiple sclerosis, enrolled in a pregnancy study.

The chain links TRBV14 to TRBJ2-7; 13 bases are shared with TRBD2. Germline lookup yields CDR1 SGHDN and CDR2 FVKESK. The trim removed 3 bases at V and 2 bases at J, leaving 7 bases unmatched. This CDR3 is built from 17 residues. This CDR3 is CASSQGWTSGSPYEQYF. The CDR3 DNA follows: TGTGCCAGCAGCCAGGGTTGGACTAGCGGGAGTCCCTACGAGCAGTACTTC.

This clone showed up just once. The CDR3, as DNA: TGTGCCAGCAGTGTTTTCGGACAGGGGGCAGGAAACACCATATATTTT. Encoded protein: CASSVFGQGAGNTIYF. The rearrangement uses TRBV6-1 and TRBJ1-3; 11 bases agree with TRBD1. V was pared by 4 bases and J by 4 bases, with 6 bases of the junction left unmatched. Germline CDR1 is MNHNS and CDR2 is SASEGT. The CDR3 sequence is 16 residues long.

This rearrangement joins TRBV10-3 to TRBJ2-1, with TRBD2 identical over 8 bases. Germline CDR1 and CDR2: ENHRY and SYGVKD. With V trimmed by 4 bases and J by 2 bases, 4 bases remained unmatched. The CDR3 loop spans 15 amino acids. DNA of the CDR3: TGTGCCATCAGTGGTACGGGAGGGCCCTACAATGAGCAGTTCTTC. Its protein product is CAISGTGGPYNEQFF.

This clone showed up just once. V is TRBV19 and J is TRBJ1-1, with D possibly matching TRBD1 (6 bases). CDR3 length equals 13 residues. Germline V gene data show CDR1 as LNHDA and CDR2 as SQIVND (reference sequence). Trimming removed 7 bases at V and 3 bases at J, with 12 bases between. The CDR3 nucleotides are TGTGCCAGTATCCTACAGGGTTACACTGAAGCTTTCTTT. Protein sequence: CASILQGYTEAFF.

This chain connects TRBV5-1 to TRBJ1-1, with 8 bases fitting TRBD1. This CDR3 contains 14 residues. The J segment lost 7 bases and the V segment lost 3 bases, leaving 8 bases of the junction unmatched. CDR1 SGHRS and CDR2 YFSETQ come from the germline V gene. CDR3 DNA: TGCGCCAGCAGCTCGACAGGGGATATAAGTGAAGCTTTCTTT. Protein sequence: CASSSTGDISEAFF.

The rearrangement joins TRBV4-3 to TRBJ2-3, with D possibly being TRBD2 (6 bases). Deletions cut 7 bases from V and 2 bases from J, with 13 bases between. The CDR3 totals 14 residues. Germline CDR1 reads LGHNA; CDR2 reads YSLEER. CDR3 sequence reads: CASNAGSPTDTQYF. The CDR3, as DNA: TGCGCCAGCAATGCGGGGAGCCCCACAGATACGCAGTATTTT.